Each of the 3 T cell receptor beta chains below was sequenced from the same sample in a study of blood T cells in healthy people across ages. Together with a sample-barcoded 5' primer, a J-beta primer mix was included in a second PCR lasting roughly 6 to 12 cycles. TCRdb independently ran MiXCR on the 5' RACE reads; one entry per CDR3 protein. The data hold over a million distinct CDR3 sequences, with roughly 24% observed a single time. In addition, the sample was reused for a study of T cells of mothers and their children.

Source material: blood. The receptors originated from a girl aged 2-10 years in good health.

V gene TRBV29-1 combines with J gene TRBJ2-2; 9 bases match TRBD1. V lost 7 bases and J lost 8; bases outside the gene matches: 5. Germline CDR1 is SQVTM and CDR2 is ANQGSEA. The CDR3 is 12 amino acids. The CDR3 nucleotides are TGCAGCGCCCGGACAGGGGAGGGGGAGCTGTTTTTT. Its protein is CSARTGEGELFF.

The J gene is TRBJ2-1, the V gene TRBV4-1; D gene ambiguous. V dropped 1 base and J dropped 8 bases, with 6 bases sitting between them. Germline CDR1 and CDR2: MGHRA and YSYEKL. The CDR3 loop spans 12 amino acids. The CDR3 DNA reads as TGCGCCAGCAGCCAAGTAACGCATGAGCAGTTCTTC. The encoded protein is CASSQVTHEQFF.

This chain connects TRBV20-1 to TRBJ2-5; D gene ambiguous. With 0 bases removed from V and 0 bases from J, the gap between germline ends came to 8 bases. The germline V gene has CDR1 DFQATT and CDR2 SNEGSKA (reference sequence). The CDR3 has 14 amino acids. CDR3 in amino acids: CSAREVLYQETQYF. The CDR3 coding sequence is TGCAGTGCTAGAGAGGTCCTATACCAAGAGACCCAGTACTTC.